This passage covers 8 T cell receptor beta chains from one sample sequenced in a study of blood T cell repertoires in COVID-19. Data came from immunoSEQ multiplex PCR; TCRdb stores just in-frame clones and leaves some out. The data show approximately 300,000 clones, with 90% seen just once and about 4% held by the top ten. Sequenced: PBMCs or T cells enriched from blood (not recorded which). Receptor source: a woman aged 30 to 39 who had been exposed to COVID-19.

V gene TRBV19 combines with J gene TRBJ1-2; 7 nucleotides agree with TRBD1. V shed 8 bases and J 4 bases; nucleotides not matched to a gene: 10. Germline V gene data show CDR1 as LNHDA and CDR2 as SQIVND (reference sequence). The CDR3 covers 14 residues. Written as DNA, the CDR3 is TGTGCCAGTTTTACAGGGGACTCGAGCTATGGCTACACCTTC. Translation gives CASFTGDSSYGYTF.

This chain links TRBV4-2 with TRBJ1-6; D possibly corresponds to TRBD1 (6 bases). Per germline, CDR1 LGHNA and CDR2 YNFKEQ. V shed 5 bases and J shed 8 bases, with 19 bases lying between them. The CDR3 totals 16 residues. In nucleotides, the CDR3 is TGTGCCAGCAGCACCGACGTCACAGGGTTAGATTCACCCCTCCACTTT. This sequence encodes CASSTDVTGLDSPLHF.

The chain joins TRBV18 to TRBJ2-3; 13 positions match TRBD2. V shed 0 bases, J shed 5 bases, and the junction held 5 bases outside the gene matches. The CDR3 is 17 residues long. Germline CDR1 is KGHSH and CDR2 is LQKENI. The chain's CDR3 is CASSPPLAGGLGDTQYF. The CDR3 nucleotides read TGTGCCAGCTCACCACCACTAGCGGGGGGGCTTGGAGATACGCAGTATTTT.

This sequence joins TRBV7-9 and TRBJ2-7, with TRBD2 matching over 8 bases. This CDR3 has 15 amino acids. Germline V CDR1 and CDR2: SEHNR, FQNEAQ (reference sequence). The junction had 6 bases not matched to a gene; V was cut back by 0 bases and J by 5 bases. The DNA for the CDR3 is TGTGCCAGCAGCTTAGCTCGAGGGACTAGGCACGAGCAGTACTTC. Translation: CASSLARGTRHEQYF. The complete variable domain, with remaining parts taken from reference TRBV7-9 and TRBJ2-7, reads DTGVSQNPRHKITKRGQNVTFRCDPISEHNRLYWYRQTLGQGPEFLTYFQNEAQLEKSRLLSDRFSAERPKGSFSTLEIQRTEQGDSAMYLCASSLARGTRHEQYFGPGTRLTVT.

The V and J genes are TRBV4-3 and TRBJ1-2; perhaps TRBD1 as D (5 bases). This CDR3 region has 15 residues. The V gene lost 4 bases and the J gene lost 0 bases, with 12 bases spanning the gap. CDR1 and CDR2 from the germline V gene are LGHNA and YSLEER. In DNA form, the CDR3 reads TGCGCCAGCAGCCCTGACAGTGATCCTAACTATGGCTACACCTTC. Translation gives CASSPDSDPNYGYTF.

CDR3 DNA sequence: TGTGCCAGCAGCTCGACTGGGGGGGCGCAGCCCCAGCATTTT. Translating it yields CASSSTGGAQPQHF. V gene TRBV7-9 combines with J gene TRBJ1-5; TRBD1 is a possible D gene (6 bases). The germline gives CDR1 SEHNR, CDR2 FQNEAQ (reference sequence). The CDR3 length is 14 residues. V was trimmed by 4 bases and J by 7 bases, leaving 14 bases between them. The full variable domain, with the rest looked up from reference TRBV7-9 and TRBJ1-5, is DTGVSQNPRHKITKRGQNVTFRCDPISEHNRLYWYRQTLGQGPEFLTYFQNEAQLEKSRLLSDRFSAERPKGSFSTLEIQRTEQGDSAMYLCASSSTGGAQPQHFGDGTRLSIL.

V usage is TRBV3-1 (or the pseudogene TRBV3-2) and J usage is TRBJ2-1; TRBD2 aligns across 7 bases. The CDR3 has 16 residues. Looked up from germline, CDR1 is LGHDT and CDR2 is YNNKEL (reference sequence). V dropped 4 bases and J dropped 2; count of bases not matched to a gene: 8. CDR3 sequence reads: CASSPGGSRAYNEQFF. Written as DNA, the CDR3 is TGTGCCAGCAGCCCCGGGGGGAGCCGAGCCTACAATGAGCAGTTCTTC.

This clone was seen a single time. The chain has TRBV3-1 (or the pseudogene TRBV3-2) and TRBJ2-5; D may be TRBD2 (6 bases). The CDR3 totals 14 residues. The V gene's germline CDR1 is LGHDT and CDR2 YNNKEL (reference sequence). V lost 4 bases to trimming and J lost 1 base, with 10 bases between them. The CDR3 nucleotides are TGTGCCAGCAGCCTCGGACTACTCCAAGAGACCCAGTACTTC. It translates to CASSLGLLQETQYF.